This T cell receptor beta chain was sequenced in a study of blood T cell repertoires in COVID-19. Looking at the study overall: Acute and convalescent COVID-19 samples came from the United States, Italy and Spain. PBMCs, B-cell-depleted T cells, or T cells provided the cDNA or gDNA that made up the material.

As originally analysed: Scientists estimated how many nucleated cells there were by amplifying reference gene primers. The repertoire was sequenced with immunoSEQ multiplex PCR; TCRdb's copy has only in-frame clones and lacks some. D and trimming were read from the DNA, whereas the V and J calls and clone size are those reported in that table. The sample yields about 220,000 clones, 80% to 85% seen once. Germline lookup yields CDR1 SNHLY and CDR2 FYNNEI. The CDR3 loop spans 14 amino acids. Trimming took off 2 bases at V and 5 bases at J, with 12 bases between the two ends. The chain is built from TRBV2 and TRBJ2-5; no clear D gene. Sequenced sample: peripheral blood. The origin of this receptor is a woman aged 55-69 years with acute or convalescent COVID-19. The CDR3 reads CASSERVTDETQYF. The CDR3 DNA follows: TGTGCCAGCAGTGAACGGGTAACCGATGAGACCCAGTACTTC.